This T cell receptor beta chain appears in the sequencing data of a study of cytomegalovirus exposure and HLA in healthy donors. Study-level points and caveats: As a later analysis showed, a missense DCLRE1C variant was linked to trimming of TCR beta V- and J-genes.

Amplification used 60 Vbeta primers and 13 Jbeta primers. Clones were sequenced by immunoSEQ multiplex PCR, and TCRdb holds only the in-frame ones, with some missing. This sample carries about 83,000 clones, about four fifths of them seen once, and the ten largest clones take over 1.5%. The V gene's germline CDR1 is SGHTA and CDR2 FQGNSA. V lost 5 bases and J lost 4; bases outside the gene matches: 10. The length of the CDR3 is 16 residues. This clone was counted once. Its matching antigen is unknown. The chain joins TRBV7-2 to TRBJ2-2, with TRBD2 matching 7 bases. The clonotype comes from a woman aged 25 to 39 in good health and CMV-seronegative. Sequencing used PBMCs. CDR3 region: CASSLQSGLGTGELFF. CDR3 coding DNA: TGTGCCAGCAGCCTTCAATCCGGACTAGGCACCGGGGAGCTGTTTTTT.